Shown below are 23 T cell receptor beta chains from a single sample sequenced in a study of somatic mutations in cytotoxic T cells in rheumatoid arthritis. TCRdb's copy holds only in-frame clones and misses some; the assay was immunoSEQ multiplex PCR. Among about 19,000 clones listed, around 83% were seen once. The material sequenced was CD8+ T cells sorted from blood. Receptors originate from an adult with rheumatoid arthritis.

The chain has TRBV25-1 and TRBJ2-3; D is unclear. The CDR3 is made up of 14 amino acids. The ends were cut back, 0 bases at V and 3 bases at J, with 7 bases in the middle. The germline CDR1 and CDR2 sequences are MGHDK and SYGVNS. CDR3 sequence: CASSEYSLTDTQYF. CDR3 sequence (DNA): TGTGCCAGCAGTGAATACTCGCTAACAGATACGCAGTATTTT.

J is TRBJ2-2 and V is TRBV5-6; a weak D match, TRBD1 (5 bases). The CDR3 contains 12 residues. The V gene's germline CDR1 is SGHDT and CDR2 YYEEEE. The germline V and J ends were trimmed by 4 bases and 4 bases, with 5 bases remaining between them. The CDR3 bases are TGTGCCAGCAGCCAGGGCACCGGGGAGCTGTTTTTT. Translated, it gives CASSQGTGELFF. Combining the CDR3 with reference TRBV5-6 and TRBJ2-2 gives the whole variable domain DAGVTQSPTHLIKTRGQQVTLRCSPKSGHDTVSWYQQALGQGPQFIFQYYEEEERQRGNFPDRFSGHQFPNYSSELNVNALLLGDSALYLCASSQGTGELFFGEGSRLTVL.

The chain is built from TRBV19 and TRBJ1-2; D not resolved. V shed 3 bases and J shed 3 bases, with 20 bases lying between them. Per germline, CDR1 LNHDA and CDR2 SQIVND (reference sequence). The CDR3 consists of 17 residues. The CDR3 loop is CASSMEGIPEGDYGYTF. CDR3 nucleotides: TGTGCCAGTAGTATGGAAGGGATCCCTGAGGGAGACTATGGCTACACCTTC.

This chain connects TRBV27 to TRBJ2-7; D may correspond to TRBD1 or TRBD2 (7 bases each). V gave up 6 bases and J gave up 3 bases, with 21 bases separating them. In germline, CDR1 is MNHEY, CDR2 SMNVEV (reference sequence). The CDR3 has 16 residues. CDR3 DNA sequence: TGTGCCAGCAGCTCCAGGGGGGGCTTCCCTCACTACGAGCAGTACTTC. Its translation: CASSSRGGFPHYEQYF.

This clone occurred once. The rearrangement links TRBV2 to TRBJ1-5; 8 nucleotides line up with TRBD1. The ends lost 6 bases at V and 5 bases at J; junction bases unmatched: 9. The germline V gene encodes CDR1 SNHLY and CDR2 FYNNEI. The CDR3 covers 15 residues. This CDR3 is CASSQTNRGYQPQHF. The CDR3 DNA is TGTGCCAGCAGCCAGACTAACAGGGGGTATCAGCCCCAGCATTTT.

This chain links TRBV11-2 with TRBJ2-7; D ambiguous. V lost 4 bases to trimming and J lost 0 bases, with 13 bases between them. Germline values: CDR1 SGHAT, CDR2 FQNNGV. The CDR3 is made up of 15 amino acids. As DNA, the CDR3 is TGTGCCAGCAGCTCTGCACGAGACGTCTCCTACGAGCAGTACTTC. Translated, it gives CASSSARDVSYEQYF. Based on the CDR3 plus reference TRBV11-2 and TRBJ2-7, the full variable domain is EAGVAQSPRYKIIEKRQSVAFWCNPISGHATLYWYQQILGQGPKLLIQFQNNGVVDDSQLPKDRFSAERLKGVDSTLKIQPAKLEDSAVYLCASSSARDVSYEQYFGPGTRLTVT.

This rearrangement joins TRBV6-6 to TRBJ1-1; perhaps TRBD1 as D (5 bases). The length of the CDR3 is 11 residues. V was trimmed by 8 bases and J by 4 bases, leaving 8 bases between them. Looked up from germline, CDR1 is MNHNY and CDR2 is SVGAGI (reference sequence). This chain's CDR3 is CASGGSTEAFF. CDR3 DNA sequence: TGTGCCAGCGGGGGGAGCACTGAAGCTTTCTTT.

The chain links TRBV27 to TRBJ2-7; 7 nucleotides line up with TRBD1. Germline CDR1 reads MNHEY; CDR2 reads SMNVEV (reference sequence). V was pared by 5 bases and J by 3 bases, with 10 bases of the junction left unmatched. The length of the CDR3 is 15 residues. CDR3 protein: CASSPGGILFYEQYF. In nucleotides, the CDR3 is TGTGCCAGCAGTCCAGGGGGAATTCTTTTCTACGAGCAGTACTTC.

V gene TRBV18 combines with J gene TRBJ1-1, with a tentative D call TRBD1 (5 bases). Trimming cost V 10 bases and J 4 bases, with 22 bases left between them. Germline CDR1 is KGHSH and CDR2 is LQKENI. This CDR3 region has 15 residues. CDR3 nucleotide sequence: TGTGCCACCTTACGGCGGGGCCAAACCCTCACTGAAGCTTTCTTT. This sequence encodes CATLRRGQTLTEAFF.

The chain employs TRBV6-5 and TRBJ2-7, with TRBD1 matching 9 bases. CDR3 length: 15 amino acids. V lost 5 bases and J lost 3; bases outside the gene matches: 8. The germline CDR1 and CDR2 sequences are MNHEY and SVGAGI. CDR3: CASSRGQGPYYEQYF. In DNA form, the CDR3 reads TGTGCCAGCAGTAGAGGACAGGGGCCCTACTACGAGCAGTACTTC.

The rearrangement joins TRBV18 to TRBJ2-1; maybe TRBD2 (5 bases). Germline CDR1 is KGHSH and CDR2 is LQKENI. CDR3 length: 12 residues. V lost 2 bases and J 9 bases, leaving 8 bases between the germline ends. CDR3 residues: CASSPEGSEQFF. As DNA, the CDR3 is TGTGCCAGCTCACCAGAGGGATCTGAGCAGTTCTTC.

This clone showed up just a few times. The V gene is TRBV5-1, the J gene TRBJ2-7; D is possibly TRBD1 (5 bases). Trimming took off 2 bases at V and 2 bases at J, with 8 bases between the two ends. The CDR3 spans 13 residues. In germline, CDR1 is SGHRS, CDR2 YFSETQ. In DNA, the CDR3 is TGCGCCAGCAGCTTCGGACACACCTACGAGCAGTACTTC. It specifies CASSFGHTYEQYF.

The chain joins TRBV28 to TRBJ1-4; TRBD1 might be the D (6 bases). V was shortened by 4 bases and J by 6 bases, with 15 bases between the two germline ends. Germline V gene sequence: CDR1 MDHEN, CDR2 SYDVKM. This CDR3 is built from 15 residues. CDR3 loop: CASSSSGHPDEKLFF. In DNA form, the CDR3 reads TGTGCCAGCAGTTCCTCGGGACATCCAGATGAAAAACTGTTTTTT.

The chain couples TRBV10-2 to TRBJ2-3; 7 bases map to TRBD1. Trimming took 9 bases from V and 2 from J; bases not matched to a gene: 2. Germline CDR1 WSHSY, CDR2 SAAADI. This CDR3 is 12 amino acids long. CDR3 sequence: CASGTVTDTQYF. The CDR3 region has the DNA TGCGCCAGTGGGACAGTCACAGATACGCAGTATTTT.

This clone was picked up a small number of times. This CDR3 reads CASSESTGGNSPLHF. The CDR3 DNA sequence: TGTGCCAGCAGTGAATCGACAGGGGGCAACTCACCCCTCCACTTT. The rearrangement joins TRBV6-4 to TRBJ1-6; 10 bases map to TRBD1. The germline V gene encodes CDR1 MRHNA and CDR2 SNTAGT. This CDR3 is 15 amino acids long. V gave up 3 bases and J gave up 10 bases; unmatched junction bases: 6.

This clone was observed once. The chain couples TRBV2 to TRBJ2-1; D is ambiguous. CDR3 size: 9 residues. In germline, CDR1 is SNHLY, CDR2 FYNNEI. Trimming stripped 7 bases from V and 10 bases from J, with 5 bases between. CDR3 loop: CASTGEQFF. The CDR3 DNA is TGTGCCAGCACGGGCGAGCAGTTCTTC.

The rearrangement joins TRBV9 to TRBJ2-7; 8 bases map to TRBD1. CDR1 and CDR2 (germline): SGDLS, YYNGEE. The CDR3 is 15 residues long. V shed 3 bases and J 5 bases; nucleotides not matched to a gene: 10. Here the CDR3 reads CASSGAGTGQNEQYF. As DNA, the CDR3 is TGTGCCAGCAGCGGGGCCGGGACAGGACAGAACGAGCAGTACTTC.

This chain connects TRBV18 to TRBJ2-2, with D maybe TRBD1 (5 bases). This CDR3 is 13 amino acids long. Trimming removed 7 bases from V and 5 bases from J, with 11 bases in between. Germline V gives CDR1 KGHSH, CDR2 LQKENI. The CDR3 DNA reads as TGTGCCAGCTTACTCCCAGGGACCGGGGAGCTGTTTTTT. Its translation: CASLLPGTGELFF. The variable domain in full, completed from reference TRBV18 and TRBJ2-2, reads NAGVMQNPRHLVRRRGQEARLRCSPMKGHSHVYWYRQLPEEGLKFMVYLQKENIIDESGMPKERFSAEFPKEGPSILRIQQVVRGDSAAYFCASLLPGTGELFFGEGSRLTVL.

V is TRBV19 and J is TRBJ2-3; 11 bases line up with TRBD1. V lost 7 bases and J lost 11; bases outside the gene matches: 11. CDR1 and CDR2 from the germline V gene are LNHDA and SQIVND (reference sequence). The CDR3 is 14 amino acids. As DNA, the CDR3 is TGTGCCAGTACCGCCGGGACAGGGGGTTTTGGGCAGTATTTT. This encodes CASTAGTGGFGQYF.

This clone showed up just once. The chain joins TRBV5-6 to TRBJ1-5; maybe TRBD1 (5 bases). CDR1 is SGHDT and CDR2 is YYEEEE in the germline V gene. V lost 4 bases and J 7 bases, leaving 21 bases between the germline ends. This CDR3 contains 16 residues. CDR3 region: CASSTGTRGSWQPQHF. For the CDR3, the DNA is TGTGCCAGCAGCACAGGTACGCGGGGGAGTTGGCAGCCCCAGCATTTT.

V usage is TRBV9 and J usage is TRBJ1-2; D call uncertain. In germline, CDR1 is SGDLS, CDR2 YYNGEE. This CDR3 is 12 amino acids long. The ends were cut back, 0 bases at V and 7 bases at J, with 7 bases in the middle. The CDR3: CASSVGDGGYTF. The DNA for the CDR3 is TGTGCCAGCAGCGTAGGAGACGGTGGCTACACCTTC. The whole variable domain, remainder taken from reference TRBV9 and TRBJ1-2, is DSGVTQTPKHLITATGQRVTLRCSPRSGDLSVYWYQQSLDQGLQFLIQYYNGEERAKGNILERFSAQQFPDLHSELNLSSLELGDSALYFCASSVGDGGYTFGSGTRLTVV.

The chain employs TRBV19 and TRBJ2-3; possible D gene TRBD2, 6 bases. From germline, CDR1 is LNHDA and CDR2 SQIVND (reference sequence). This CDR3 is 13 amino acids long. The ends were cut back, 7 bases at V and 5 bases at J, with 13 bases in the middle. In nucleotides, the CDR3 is TGTGCCAGTATCCAGGGAGGAGAAGATACGCAGTATTTT. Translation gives CASIQGGEDTQYF.

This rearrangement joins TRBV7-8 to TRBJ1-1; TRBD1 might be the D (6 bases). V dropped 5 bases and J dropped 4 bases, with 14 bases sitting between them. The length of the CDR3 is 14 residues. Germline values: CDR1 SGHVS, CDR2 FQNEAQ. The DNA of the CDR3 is TGTGCCAGCAGCCTAAGGGGGGCCCGCACTGAAGCTTTCTTT. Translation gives CASSLRGARTEAFF. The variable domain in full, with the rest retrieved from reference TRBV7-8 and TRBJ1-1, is GAGVSQSPRYKVAKRGQDVALRCDPISGHVSLFWYQQALGQGPEFLTYFQNEAQLDKSGLPSDRFFAERPEGSVSTLKIQRTQQEDSAVYLCASSLRGARTEAFFGQGTRLTVV.